This T cell receptor beta chain was captured by sequencing in a study of shared clonotypes between healthy human individuals. Positively selected for CCR7, the CD45RO-negative cells used as naive CD8 cells excluded terminally differentiated effector memory CD45RA+ cells. The V gene lost 6 bases and the J gene lost 3 bases, with 29 bases spanning the gap. Germline CDR1 and CDR2: LGHNT and FRNRAP. This CDR3 spans 19 amino acids. Method: immunoSEQ multiplex PCR; TCRdb's copy keeps in-frame clones and lacks some. Of hundreds of thousands of clones listed, 85% to 95% were seen once; the top ten hold approximately 0.12%.

This rearrangement joins TRBV12-5 to TRBJ1-2; maybe TRBD1 (6 bases). Specimen: naive CD8+ T cells sorted from blood. The clonotype comes from a woman in her thirties in good health. This CDR3 reads CASGLTRGLVLGGHYGYTF. The DNA for the CDR3 is TGTGCTAGTGGGTTGACCAGGGGTTTGGTCCTGGGGGGGCACTATGGCTACACCTTC.